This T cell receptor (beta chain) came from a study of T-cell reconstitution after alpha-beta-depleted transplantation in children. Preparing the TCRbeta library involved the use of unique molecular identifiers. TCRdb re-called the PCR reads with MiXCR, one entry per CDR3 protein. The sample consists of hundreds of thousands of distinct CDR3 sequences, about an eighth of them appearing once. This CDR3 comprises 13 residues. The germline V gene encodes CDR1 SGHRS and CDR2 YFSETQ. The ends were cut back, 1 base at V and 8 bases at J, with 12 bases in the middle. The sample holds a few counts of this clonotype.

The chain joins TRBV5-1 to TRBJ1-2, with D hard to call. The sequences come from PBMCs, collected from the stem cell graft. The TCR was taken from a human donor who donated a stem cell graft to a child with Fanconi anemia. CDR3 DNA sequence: TGCGCCAGCAGCTTGACGACCGGAGAGGGCTACACCTTC. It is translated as CASSLTTGEGYTF.